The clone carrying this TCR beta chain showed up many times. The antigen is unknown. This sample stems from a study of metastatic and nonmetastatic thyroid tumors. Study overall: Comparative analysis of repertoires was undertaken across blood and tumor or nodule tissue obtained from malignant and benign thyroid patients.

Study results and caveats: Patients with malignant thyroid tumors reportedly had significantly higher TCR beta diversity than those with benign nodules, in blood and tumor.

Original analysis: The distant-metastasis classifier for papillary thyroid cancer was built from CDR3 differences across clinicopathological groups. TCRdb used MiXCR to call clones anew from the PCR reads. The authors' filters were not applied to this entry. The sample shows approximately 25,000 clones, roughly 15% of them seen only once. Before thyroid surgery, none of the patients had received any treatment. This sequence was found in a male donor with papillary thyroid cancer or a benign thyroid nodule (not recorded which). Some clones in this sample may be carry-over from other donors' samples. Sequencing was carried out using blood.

The CDR3 region has the DNA TGTGCCAGCAGTTTCACAGGGGAGCAGCCCCAGCATTTT. Its protein product is CASSFTGEQPQHF. The V call is TRBV28, the J call TRBJ1-5, with 7 bases aligning to TRBD1. Germline CDR1 and CDR2: MDHEN and SYDVKM. The CDR3 runs to 13 residues. J gave up 7 bases and V 3 bases, and 3 bases lay outside the gene matches. Combining the CDR3 with reference TRBV28 and TRBJ1-5 gives the whole variable domain DVKVTQSSRYLVKRTGEKVFLECVQDMDHENMFWYRQDPGLGLRLIYFSYDVKMKEKGDIPEGYSVSREKKERFSLILESASTNQTSMYLCASSFTGEQPQHFGDGTRLSIL.